Following are 14 T cell receptor beta chains from one sample sequenced in a study of response to subunit inactivated influenza vaccine. TCRdb processed the RT-PCR reads anew with MiXCR; each CDR3 protein has one entry. The sample yields about 780,000 distinct CDR3 sequences, roughly 20% seen once. The sequenced sample was PBMCs from blood, obtained 4 to 6 days after vaccination. The receptors stem from a man in his fifties who received an inactivated influenza vaccine.

This clonotype was observed a handful of times. The chain uses TRBV11-2 and TRBJ2-3; 8 bases align to TRBD2. Germline CDR1 and CDR2: SGHAT and FQNNGV. The length of the CDR3 is 18 residues. Losses at the gene ends were 1 base for V and 2 bases for J; bases not matched to a gene: 11. CDR3 residues: CASSLGPSSGGYTDTQYF. As DNA, the CDR3 is TGTGCCAGCAGCTTAGGCCCCTCCAGCGGGGGATACACAGATACGCAGTATTTT.

The chain couples TRBV10-3 to TRBJ2-1; TRBD1 might be the D (5 bases). V dropped 0 bases and J dropped 4 bases, with 10 bases sitting between them. Germline lookup yields CDR1 ENHRY and CDR2 SYGVKD. This CDR3 comprises 15 residues. The CDR3 DNA is TGTGCCATCAGTGAGTCGGTGACAGTTTACAATGAGCAGTTCTTC. Translated, it gives CAISESVTVYNEQFF.

CDR3 sequence reads: CASSLDRGLAKNIQYF. For the CDR3, the DNA is TGCGCCAGCAGCTTGGATAGGGGGCTAGCCAAAAACATTCAGTACTTC. The chain carries TRBV5-1 and TRBJ2-4; 7 nucleotides line up with TRBD1. The germline V gene encodes CDR1 SGHRS and CDR2 YFSETQ. Trimming removed 0 bases from V and 0 bases from J; junction bases left unmatched: 3. The length of the CDR3 is 16 residues.

The J gene is TRBJ2-3, the V gene TRBV7-2; 13 bases agree with TRBD2. The germline V gene has CDR1 SGHTA and CDR2 FQGNSA. The CDR3 is made up of 16 amino acids. V dropped 4 bases and J dropped 7; count of bases not matched to a gene: 8. The CDR3 coding sequence is TGTGCCAGCAGCTCAGGACTAGCGGGAGTATGGAATACGCAGTATTTT. It translates to CASSSGLAGVWNTQYF.

V is TRBV21-1 and J is TRBJ1-1; the table's TRBD1 call for D was not verified on the DNA. TRBV21-1 is a pseudogene. This CDR3 region has 15 residues. The CDR3 loop reads CASSPGGGPPYEAFF. The CDR3 nucleotides read TGTGCCAGCAGCCCCGGAGGGGGGCCTCCCTATGAAGCTTTCTTT.

This clonotype has more than one count but fewer than ten. The chain couples TRBV10-2 to TRBJ2-3; 9 nucleotides agree with TRBD2. Germline trimming cut 10 bases from V and 2 bases from J; bases unmatched to any gene: 7. This CDR3 has 14 amino acids. Germline lookup yields CDR1 WSHSY and CDR2 SAAADI. The CDR3 region has the DNA TGCGCCACGGGGCTAGCGGGGACCACAGATACGCAGTATTTT. The encoded protein is CATGLAGTTDTQYF.

CDR3 nucleotides: TGTGCCAGCACCCTTATGAGCTCTGGAAACACCATATATTTT. Its protein is CASTLMSSGNTIYF. The genes are TRBV12-3 or TRBV12-4 and TRBJ1-3; D is ambiguous. This CDR3 spans 14 amino acids. Trimming shortened V by 7 bases and J by 0 bases, and 10 bases separated the two germline ends.

The table lists this clonotype with many counts. This chain uses TRBV12-3 or TRBV12-4 with TRBJ1-3; D unclear. V was cut by 6 bases and J by 0 bases, with 6 bases left in between. The CDR3 has 13 amino acids. The CDR3 DNA follows: TGTGCCAGCAGGATGAGCTCTGGAAACACCATATATTTT. It is translated as CASRMSSGNTIYF.

The rearrangement joins TRBV20-1 to TRBJ2-5; 7 nucleotides match TRBD1. This CDR3 spans 15 amino acids. Germline V gene sequence: CDR1 DFQATT, CDR2 SNEGSKA (reference sequence). V gave up 1 base and J gave up 4 bases; unmatched junction bases: 9. This chain's CDR3 is CSARGRPGQRETQYF. The CDR3 region has the DNA TGCAGTGCTAGAGGGAGACCGGGACAGCGAGAGACCCAGTACTTC.

In this sample, this clonotype turned up a few times. The chain couples TRBV4-3 to TRBJ2-3; D possibly matches TRBD1 or TRBD2 (5 bases each). The V gene's germline CDR1 is LGHNA and CDR2 YSLEER. The CDR3 is 14 residues long. V shed 4 bases and J shed 6 bases, with 14 bases lying between them. CDR3 DNA sequence: TGCGCCAGCAGCCCGGGACCCGCCTCGGATACGCAGTATTTT. Its protein product is CASSPGPASDTQYF.

This clonotype was found a few times. This chain connects TRBV20-1 to TRBJ2-1; tentatively, D is TRBD1 (6 bases). V lost 1 base and J 4 bases, leaving 14 bases between the germline ends. CDR3 length: 15 residues. Germline V gene sequence: CDR1 DFQATT, CDR2 SNEGSKA (reference sequence). The CDR3 is CSARVVGTLYNEQFF. CDR3 in DNA: TGCAGTGCTAGAGTGGTCGGGACACTTTACAATGAGCAGTTCTTC.

This chain connects TRBV11-2 to TRBJ2-7, with D possibly matching TRBD1 (5 bases). The CDR3 runs 15 residues. Germline-derived CDR1 and CDR2 are SGHAT and FQNNGV. Trimming took off 5 bases at V and 4 bases at J, with 18 bases between the two ends. CDR3 sequence (DNA): TGTGCCAGCAGCCAGATGGGCCATTCAGGGTACGAGCAGTACTTC. Residues: CASSQMGHSGYEQYF.

This clonotype was seen ten or more times. The chain joins TRBV6-4 to TRBJ2-1, with 9 bases matching TRBD1. The V gene end was trimmed by 2 bases and the J gene end by 7 bases; junction bases not matched to a gene: 3. The germline V gene has CDR1 MRHNA and CDR2 SNTAGT. The CDR3 is 14 amino acids. The DNA for the CDR3 is TGTGCCAGCAGTGACACAGGGGGCAAGAATGAGCAGTTCTTC. This gives the protein CASSDTGGKNEQFF.

For this clonotype: This sequence may be a read error, since a much larger clone differs from it by one base. The chain carries TRBV29-1 and TRBJ2-2; 11 positions agree with TRBD2. Germline V gene sequence: CDR1 SQVTM, CDR2 ANQGSEA. CDR3 length: 15 amino acids. J lost 10 bases, V lost 6 bases, and 13 bases had no gene match. CDR3 DNA sequence: TGCAGCGTCAAACTAGCGGGAGTCGTTCCCGTGGAGCTGTTTTTT. Protein sequence: CSVKLAGVVPVELFF.